These 17 T cell receptor beta chains were all obtained from the same sample, sequenced in a study of blood T cell repertoires in COVID-19. Assay used: immunoSEQ multiplex PCR; TCRdb lists only in-frame clones, some missing. The data contain about 120,000 clones, over 65% of them singletons. Sequences were obtained from peripheral blood. These receptors originate from a woman of 80 years or more with acute or convalescent COVID-19.

In this sample, this clone turned up a few times. The CDR3 is CAWTRSAVTYNEQFF. CDR3 coding DNA: TGTGCCTGGACCCGAAGCGCGGTTACTTACAATGAGCAGTTCTTC. The chain couples TRBV30 to TRBJ2-1; D remains unclear. Germline CDR1 and CDR2: GTSNPN and SVGIG (reference sequence). Trimming cost V 4 bases and J 4 bases, with 17 bases left between them. This CDR3 has 15 residues.

CDR3 region: CASSVGGKGAFGETQYF. CDR3 sequence (DNA): TGTGCCAGCAGCGTCGGTGGGAAGGGGGCTTTCGGGGAGACCCAGTACTTC. V usage is TRBV7-2 and J usage is TRBJ2-5, with 7 bases fitting TRBD1. The CDR3 is 17 residues long. CDR1 SGHTA and CDR2 FQGNSA come from the germline V gene. V was pared by 5 bases and J by 5 bases, with 17 bases of the junction left unmatched.

As DNA, the CDR3 is TGTGCCAGCAGTGAAGTCTATGGGGCCAACGTCCTGACTTTC. It is translated as CASSEVYGANVLTF. The chain joins TRBV2 to TRBJ2-6, with unresolved D. CDR1 is SNHLY and CDR2 is FYNNEI in the germline V gene. This CDR3 is built from 14 residues. V lost 1 base to trimming and J lost 3 bases, with 4 bases between them. Combining the CDR3 with reference TRBV2 and TRBJ2-6 gives the whole variable domain EPEVTQTPSHQVTQMGQEVILRCVPISNHLYFYWYRQILGQKVEFLVSFYNNEISEKSEIFDDQFSVERPDGSNFTLKIRSTKLEDSAMYFCASSEVYGANVLTFGAGSRLTVL.

This clone was picked up a small number of times. The V and J genes are TRBV11-2 and TRBJ2-5, with TRBD2 identical over 14 bases. CDR1 is SGHAT and CDR2 is FQNNGV in the germline V gene. This CDR3 region has 16 residues. The V segment lost 5 bases and the J segment 5 bases; nucleotides outside the gene matches: 7. CDR3 amino acids: CASSAGLAGGGETQYF. CDR3 DNA sequence: TGTGCCAGCAGCGCTGGACTAGCGGGGGGCGGGGAGACCCAGTACTTC.

This clone appeared a single time. The chain employs TRBV5-6 and TRBJ1-4; D call uncertain. Germline CDR1 SGHDT, CDR2 YYEEEE. V was pared by 0 bases and J by 3 bases, with 9 bases between. This CDR3 spans 15 amino acids. In nucleotides, the CDR3 is TGTGCCAGCAGCTTGGTGTCCGGAGCTAATGAAAAACTGTTTTTT. It codes for CASSLVSGANEKLFF.

This chain links TRBV6-5 with TRBJ2-7; a possible D gene is TRBD1 (6 bases). Trimming pared 2 bases from V and 6 bases from J, leaving 20 bases between. Germline CDR1 MNHEY, CDR2 SVGAGI. The CDR3 sequence is 16 residues long. CDR3 protein: CASSYNFQGLPIEQYF. The DNA of the CDR3 is TGTGCCAGCAGTTACAATTTCCAGGGGCTCCCCATCGAGCAGTACTTC.

V is TRBV28 and J is TRBJ1-5; 9 positions agree with TRBD1. CDR3 length: 14 residues. Germline V gene sequence: CDR1 MDHEN, CDR2 SYDVKM. The J segment lost 6 bases and the V segment lost 2 bases, leaving 2 bases of the junction unmatched. The CDR3 DNA sequence: TGTGCCAGCAGTTTAGGGACAGGGAGTCAGCCCCAGCATTTT. Residues: CASSLGTGSQPQHF.

The rearrangement joins TRBV7-2 to TRBJ2-2, with D possibly matching TRBD1 (6 bases). Germline values: CDR1 SGHTA, CDR2 FQGNSA. V lost 1 base and J 5 bases, leaving 11 bases between the germline ends. The CDR3 runs to 15 residues. This CDR3 reads CASSLGRGRTGELFF. The CDR3 DNA is TGTGCCAGCAGCTTAGGCAGGGGACGGACCGGGGAGCTGTTTTTT.

The rearrangement joins TRBV5-1 to TRBJ2-1; the match to TRBD2 covers 14 bases. Trimming removed 0 bases from V and 8 bases from J; junction bases left unmatched: 4. From germline, CDR1 is SGHRS and CDR2 YFSETQ. The CDR3 is 16 amino acids. Here the CDR3 reads CASSLAMGLAGDEQFF. The CDR3 DNA is TGCGCCAGCAGCTTGGCGATGGGACTAGCGGGGGATGAGCAGTTCTTC.

V is TRBV10-3 and J is TRBJ2-2; TRBD1 is a possible D gene (5 bases). There are 16 residues in the CDR3. Germline values: CDR1 ENHRY, CDR2 SYGVKD. V lost 0 bases to trimming and J lost 6 bases, with 14 bases between them. DNA of the CDR3: TGTGCCATCAGTGAGTCGAGCAGGGAAGCCGCCGGGGAGCTGTTTTTT. Encoded protein: CAISESSREAAGELFF.

V usage is TRBV4-2 and J usage is TRBJ1-2; no definite D call. This CDR3 is 13 amino acids long. Trimming removed 0 bases at V and 2 bases at J, with 4 bases between. Per the germline V gene, CDR1 is LGHNA and CDR2 is YNFKEQ. The CDR3 region has the DNA TGTGCCAGCAGCCAAGACTACAACTATGGCTACACCTTC. It is translated as CASSQDYNYGYTF.

This chain links TRBV7-9 with TRBJ1-1, with D unclear. V gave up 5 bases and J gave up 1 base, with 8 bases separating them. The germline CDR1 and CDR2 sequences are SEHNR and FQNEAQ (reference sequence). The CDR3 is 13 residues long. The chain's CDR3 is CASSERGNTEAFF. CDR3 DNA sequence: TGTGCCAGCAGCGAACGGGGGAACACTGAAGCTTTCTTT.

The V call is TRBV19, the J call TRBJ1-2; D may be TRBD1 (5 bases). The CDR3 runs 17 residues. The ends were cut back, 7 bases at V and 4 bases at J, with 25 bases in the middle. CDR1 and CDR2 (germline): LNHDA, SQIVND (reference sequence). The CDR3 DNA follows: TGTGCCAGTAAGGTGGGGGACTCTCCTTGGGCCCTCTATGGCTACACCTTC. It is translated as CASKVGDSPWALYGYTF.

The chain is built from TRBV10-3 and TRBJ1-6, with 7 positions matching TRBD1. The CDR3 totals 19 residues. Per the germline V gene, CDR1 is ENHRY and CDR2 is SYGVKD. Losses at the gene ends were 0 bases for V and 8 bases for J; bases not matched to a gene: 16. The CDR3 DNA reads TGTGCCATCAGTGAGTCGTTCGACAGGGTGGGAACTGGGGATTCACCCCTCCACTTT. As protein: CAISESFDRVGTGDSPLHF.

The V and J genes are TRBV3-1 (or the pseudogene TRBV3-2) and TRBJ1-4, with 7 positions matching TRBD1. This CDR3 has 12 amino acids. V was pared by 0 bases and J by 11 bases, with 0 bases of the junction left unmatched. CDR1 and CDR2 (germline): LGHDT, YNNKEL (reference sequence). CDR3 nucleotides: TGTGCCAGCAGCCAAGAGGGACAGAAACTGTTTTTT. Protein: CASSQEGQKLFF.

The chain employs TRBV12-5 and TRBJ1-2; D perhaps matches TRBD1 (6 bases). The CDR3 contains 13 residues. Deletions cut 5 bases from V and 8 bases from J, with 15 bases between. The germline V gene encodes CDR1 LGHNT and CDR2 FRNRAP. The chain's CDR3 is CASGPGTRIGYTF. CDR3 sequence (DNA): TGTGCTAGTGGTCCCGGGACACGTATCGGCTACACCTTC. Complete variable domain (other parts from reference TRBV12-5 and TRBJ1-2): DARVTQTPRHKVTEMGQEVTMRCQPILGHNTVFWYRQTMMQGLELLAYFRNRAPLDDSGMPKDRFSAEMPDATLATLKIQPSEPRDSAVYFCASGPGTRIGYTFGSGTRLTVV.

The chain joins TRBV19 to TRBJ1-5, with D possibly TRBD1 on 6 matching bases. Germline V lookup: CDR1 LNHDA, CDR2 SQIVND (reference sequence). The V gene lost 5 bases and the J gene lost 2 bases, with 16 bases spanning the gap. The CDR3 runs to 16 residues. The CDR3 nucleotides are TGTGCCAGTAGTTTCAACAGGGCTGCGGGCAATCAGCCCCAGCATTTT. This codes for CASSFNRAAGNQPQHF.